What follows is one TCR beta chain and its context. This sample stems from a study of shared clonotypes between healthy human individuals. Study-level background: Each donor contributed plates that comprised three CD4 naive, three CD4 memory, two CD8 naive and one CD8 memory.

All participating donors were Caucasian adults from Nashville, Tennessee. Deep was the level at which the assay was run. Sorted-subset replicate PCRs used about 200 ng DNA, some 31,000 T cell genomes. The protocol was immunoSEQ multiplex PCR, while the TCRdb copy is restricted to in-frame clones and leaves out a portion. This sample carries around 300,000 clones, about nine tenths of them seen once, and the ten largest clones take roughly 16%. Germline V gene lookup returns CDR1 SEHNR and CDR2 FQNEAQ (reference sequence). The V end lost 5 bases, the J end lost 1 base, and 14 bases lay between the germline ends. This CDR3 contains 15 residues.

This TCR was sampled from a man younger than 35 in good health. The chain links TRBV7-9 to TRBJ1-2; tentative D call: TRBD1 (6 bases). Material for sequencing was memory CD8+ T cells sorted from blood. Subset: CD45RO+ cells pooled with CCR7-negative TemRA cells. CDR3 loop: CASSPRTALNYGYTF. The DNA for the CDR3 is TGTGCCAGCAGCCCTCGGACAGCCCTTAACTATGGCTACACCTTC.